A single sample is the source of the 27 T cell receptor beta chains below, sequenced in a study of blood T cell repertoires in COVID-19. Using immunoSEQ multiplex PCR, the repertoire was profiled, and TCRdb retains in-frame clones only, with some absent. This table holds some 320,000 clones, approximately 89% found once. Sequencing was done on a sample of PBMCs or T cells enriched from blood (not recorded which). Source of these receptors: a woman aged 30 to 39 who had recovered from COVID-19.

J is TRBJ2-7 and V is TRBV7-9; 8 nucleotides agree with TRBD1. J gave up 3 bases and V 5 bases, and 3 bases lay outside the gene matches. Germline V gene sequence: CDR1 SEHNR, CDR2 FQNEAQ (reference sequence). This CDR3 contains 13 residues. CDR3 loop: CASSTGTGYEQYF. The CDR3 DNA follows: TGTGCCAGCAGCACCGGGACAGGCTACGAGCAGTACTTC.

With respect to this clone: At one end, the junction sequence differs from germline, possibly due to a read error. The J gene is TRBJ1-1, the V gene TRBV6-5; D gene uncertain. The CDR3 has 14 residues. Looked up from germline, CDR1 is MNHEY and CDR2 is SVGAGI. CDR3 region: CASSYSRMKTEAFF. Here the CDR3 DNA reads TGTGCCAGCAGTTACAGCAGGATGAAAACTGAAGCTTTCTTT.

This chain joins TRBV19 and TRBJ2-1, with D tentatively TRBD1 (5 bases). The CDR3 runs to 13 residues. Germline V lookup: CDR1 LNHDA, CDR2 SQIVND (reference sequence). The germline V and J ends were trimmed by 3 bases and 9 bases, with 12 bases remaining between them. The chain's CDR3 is CASSILDSTEQFF. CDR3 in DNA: TGTGCCAGTAGTATTCTTGACAGTACTGAGCAGTTCTTC.

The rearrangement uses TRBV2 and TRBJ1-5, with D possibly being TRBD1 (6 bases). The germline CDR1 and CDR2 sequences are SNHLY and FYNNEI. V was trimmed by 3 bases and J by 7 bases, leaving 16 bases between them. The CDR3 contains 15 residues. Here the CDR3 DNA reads TGTGCCAGCAGTGACAGGGGCAGGGGTGGGCAGCCCCAGCATTTT. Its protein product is CASSDRGRGGQPQHF. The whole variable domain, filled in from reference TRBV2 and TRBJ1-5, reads EPEVTQTPSHQVTQMGQEVILRCVPISNHLYFYWYRQILGQKVEFLVSFYNNEISEKSEIFDDQFSVERPDGSNFTLKIRSTKLEDSAMYFCASSDRGRGGQPQHFGDGTRLSIL.

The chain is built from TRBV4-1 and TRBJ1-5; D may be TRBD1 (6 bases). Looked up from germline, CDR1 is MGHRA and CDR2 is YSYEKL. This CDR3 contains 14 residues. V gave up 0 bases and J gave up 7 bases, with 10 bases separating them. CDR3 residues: CASSQERGSQPQHF. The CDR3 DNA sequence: TGCGCCAGCAGCCAAGAAAGGGGGAGCCAGCCCCAGCATTTT.

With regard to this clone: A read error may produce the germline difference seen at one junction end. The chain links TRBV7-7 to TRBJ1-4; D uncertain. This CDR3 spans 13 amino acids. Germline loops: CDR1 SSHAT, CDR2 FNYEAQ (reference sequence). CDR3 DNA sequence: TGTGCTAGCAGCCCGCAACTTAATGAAAAACTGTTTTTT. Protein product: CASSPQLNEKLFF. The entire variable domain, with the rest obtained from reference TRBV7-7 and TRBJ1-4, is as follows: GAGVSQSPRYKVTKRGQDVTLRCDPISSHATLYWYQQALGQGPEFLTYFNYEAQPDKSGLPSDRFSAERPEGSISTLTIQRTEQRDSAMYRCASSPQLNEKLFFGSGTQLSVL.

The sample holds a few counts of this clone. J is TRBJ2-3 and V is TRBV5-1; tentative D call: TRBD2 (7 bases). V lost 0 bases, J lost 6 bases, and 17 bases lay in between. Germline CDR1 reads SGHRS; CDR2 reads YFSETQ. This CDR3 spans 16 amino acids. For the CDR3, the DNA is TGCGCCAGCAGCTTGGGACTAGCATTTCAGGGGGATACGCAGTATTTT. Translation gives CASSLGLAFQGDTQYF.

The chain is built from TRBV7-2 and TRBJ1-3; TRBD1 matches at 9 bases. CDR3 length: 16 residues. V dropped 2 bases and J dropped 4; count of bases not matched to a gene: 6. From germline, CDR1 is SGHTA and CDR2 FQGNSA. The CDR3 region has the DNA TGTGCCAGCAGCTTATTACAGGGGGCGCACGGAAACACCATATATTTT. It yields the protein CASSLLQGAHGNTIYF.

CDR3 coding DNA: TGCGCCAGCAGAGGGGGAAACTCCTACGAGCAGTACTTC. Translated, it gives CASRGGNSYEQYF. V usage is TRBV5-1 and J usage is TRBJ2-7, with a weak D call TRBD1 (6 bases). V was pared by 5 bases and J by 0 bases, with 9 bases between. This CDR3 spans 13 amino acids. Germline CDR1 is SGHRS and CDR2 is YFSETQ.

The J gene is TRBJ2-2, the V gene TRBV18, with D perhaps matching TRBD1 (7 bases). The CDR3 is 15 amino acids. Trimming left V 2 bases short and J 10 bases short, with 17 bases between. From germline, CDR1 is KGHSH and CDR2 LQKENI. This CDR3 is CASSPDGRGVLELFF. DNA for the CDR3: TGTGCCAGCTCACCAGATGGCAGGGGGGTGCTGGAGCTGTTTTTT.

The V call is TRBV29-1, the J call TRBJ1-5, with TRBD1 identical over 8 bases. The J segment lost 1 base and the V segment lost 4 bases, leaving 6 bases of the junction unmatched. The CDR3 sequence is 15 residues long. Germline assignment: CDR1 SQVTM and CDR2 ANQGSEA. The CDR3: CSVVWQGASNQPQHF. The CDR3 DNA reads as TGCAGCGTTGTCTGGCAGGGGGCGAGCAATCAGCCCCAGCATTTT.

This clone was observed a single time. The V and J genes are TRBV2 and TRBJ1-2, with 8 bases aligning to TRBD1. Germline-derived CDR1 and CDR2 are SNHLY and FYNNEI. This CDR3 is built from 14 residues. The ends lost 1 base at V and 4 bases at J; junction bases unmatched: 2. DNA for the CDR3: TGTGCCAGCAGTGAAGGGGACAGGCTCTATGGCTACACCTTC. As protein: CASSEGDRLYGYTF.

In DNA form, the CDR3 reads TGTGCCAGCAGCCAACCGGAACAGGGGAGATACACCTTC. Residues: CASSQPEQGRYTF. This sequence joins TRBV3-1 (or the pseudogene TRBV3-2) and TRBJ1-2; 7 bases are a match to TRBD1. CDR1 LGHDT and CDR2 YNNKEL come from the germline V gene (reference sequence). The CDR3 is made up of 13 amino acids. V trimming: 2 bases; J trimming: 11 bases; junction bases outside the gene matches: 8.

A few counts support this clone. DNA for the CDR3: TGCGCCAGCAGCCCACCAGGCAGGGCCTATGGCTACACCTTC. Residues: CASSPPGRAYGYTF. V and J are TRBV4-1 and TRBJ1-2, with D perhaps TRBD1 (5 bases). V was clipped by 4 bases and J by 4 bases, with 13 bases between them. Germline V CDR1 and CDR2: MGHRA, YSYEKL. The CDR3 runs 14 residues.

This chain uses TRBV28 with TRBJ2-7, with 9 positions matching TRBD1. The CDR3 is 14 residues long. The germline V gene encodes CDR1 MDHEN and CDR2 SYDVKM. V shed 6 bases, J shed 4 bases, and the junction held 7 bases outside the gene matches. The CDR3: CASRGPGQGYEQYF. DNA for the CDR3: TGTGCCAGCAGGGGGCCGGGACAGGGATACGAGCAGTACTTC.

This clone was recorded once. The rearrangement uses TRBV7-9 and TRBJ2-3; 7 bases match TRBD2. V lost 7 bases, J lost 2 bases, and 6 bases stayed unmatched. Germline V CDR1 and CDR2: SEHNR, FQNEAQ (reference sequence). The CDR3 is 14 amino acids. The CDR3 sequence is CASTERGHTDTQYF. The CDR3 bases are TGTGCCAGCACCGAGCGGGGTCACACAGATACGCAGTATTTT. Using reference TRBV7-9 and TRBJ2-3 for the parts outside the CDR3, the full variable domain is DTGVSQNPRHKITKRGQNVTFRCDPISEHNRLYWYRQTLGQGPEFLTYFQNEAQLEKSRLLSDRFSAERPKGSFSTLEIQRTEQGDSAMYLCASTERGHTDTQYFGPGTRLTVL.

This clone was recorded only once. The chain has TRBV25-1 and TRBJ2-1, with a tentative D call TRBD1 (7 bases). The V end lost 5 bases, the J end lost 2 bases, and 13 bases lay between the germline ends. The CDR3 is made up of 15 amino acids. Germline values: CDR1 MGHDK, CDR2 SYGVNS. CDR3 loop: CASSQGGRAYNEQFF. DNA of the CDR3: TGTGCCAGCAGTCAGGGGGGCAGGGCCTACAATGAGCAGTTCTTC.

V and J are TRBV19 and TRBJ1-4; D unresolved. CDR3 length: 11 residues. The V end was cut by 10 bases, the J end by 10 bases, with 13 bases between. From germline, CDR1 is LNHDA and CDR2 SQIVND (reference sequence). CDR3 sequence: CATGFGGKLFF. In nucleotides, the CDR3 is TGTGCCACCGGGTTTGGAGGAAAACTGTTTTTT. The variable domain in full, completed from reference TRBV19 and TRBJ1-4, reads DGGITQSPKYLFRKEGQNVTLSCEQNLNHDAMYWYRQDPGQGLRLIYYSQIVNDFQKGDIAEGYSVSREKKESFPLTVTSAQKNPTAFYLCATGFGGKLFFGSGTQLSVL.

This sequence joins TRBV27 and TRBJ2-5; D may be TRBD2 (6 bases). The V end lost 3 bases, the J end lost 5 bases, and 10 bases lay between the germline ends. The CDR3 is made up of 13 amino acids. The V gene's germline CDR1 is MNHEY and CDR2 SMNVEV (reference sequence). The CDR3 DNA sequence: TGTGCCAGCAGTTTCCCCGGGACTGAGACCCAGTACTTC. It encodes CASSFPGTETQYF.

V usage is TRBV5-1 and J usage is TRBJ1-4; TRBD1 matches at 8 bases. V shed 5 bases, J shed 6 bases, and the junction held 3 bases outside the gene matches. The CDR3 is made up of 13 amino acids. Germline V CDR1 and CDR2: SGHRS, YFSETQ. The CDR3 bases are TGCGCCAGCAGGGGACAGGAGGATGAAAAACTGTTTTTT. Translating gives CASRGQEDEKLFF.

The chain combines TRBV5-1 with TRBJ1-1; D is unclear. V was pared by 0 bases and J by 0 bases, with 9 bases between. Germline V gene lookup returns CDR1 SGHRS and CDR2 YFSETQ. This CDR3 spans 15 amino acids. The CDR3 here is CASSLEHRLNTEAFF. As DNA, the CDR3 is TGCGCCAGCAGCTTGGAGCACAGATTGAACACTGAAGCTTTCTTT.

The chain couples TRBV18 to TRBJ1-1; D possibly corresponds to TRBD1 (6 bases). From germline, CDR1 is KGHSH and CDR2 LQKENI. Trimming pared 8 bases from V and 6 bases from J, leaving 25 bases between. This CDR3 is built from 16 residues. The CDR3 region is CASGPLGGRGSPEAFF. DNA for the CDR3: TGTGCCAGCGGCCCTTTGGGGGGGCGCGGATCTCCTGAAGCTTTCTTT.

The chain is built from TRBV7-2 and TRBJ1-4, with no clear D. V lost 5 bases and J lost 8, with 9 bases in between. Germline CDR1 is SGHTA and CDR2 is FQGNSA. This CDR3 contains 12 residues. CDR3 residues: CASSPQREKLFF. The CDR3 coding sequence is TGTGCCAGCAGCCCTCAGCGGGAAAAACTGTTTTTT. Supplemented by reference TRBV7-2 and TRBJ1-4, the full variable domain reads GAGVSQSPSNKVTEKGKDVELRCDPISGHTALYWYRQSLGQGLEFLIYFQGNSAPDKSGLPSDRFSAERTGGSVSTLTIQRTQQEDSAVYLCASSPQREKLFFGSGTQLSVL.

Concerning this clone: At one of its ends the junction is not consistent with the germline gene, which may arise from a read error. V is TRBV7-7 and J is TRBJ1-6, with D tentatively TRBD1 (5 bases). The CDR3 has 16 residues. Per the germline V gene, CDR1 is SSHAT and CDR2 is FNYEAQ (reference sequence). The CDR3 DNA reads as TGTGCTAGCAGCTTAGTCAGGGAGGTGGATAATTCACCCCTCCACTTT. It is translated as CASSLVREVDNSPLHF.

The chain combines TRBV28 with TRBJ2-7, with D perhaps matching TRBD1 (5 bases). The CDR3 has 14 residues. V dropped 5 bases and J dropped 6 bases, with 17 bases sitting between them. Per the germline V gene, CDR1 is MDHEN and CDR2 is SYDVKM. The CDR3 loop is CASSLHTGSGEQYF. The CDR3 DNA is TGTGCCAGCAGTCTCCACACAGGTTCAGGCGAGCAGTACTTC.

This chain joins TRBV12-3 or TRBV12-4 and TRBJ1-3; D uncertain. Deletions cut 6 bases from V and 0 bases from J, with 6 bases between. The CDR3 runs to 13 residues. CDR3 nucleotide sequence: TGTGCCAGCAGCTTTATCTCTGGAAACACCATATATTTT. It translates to CASSFISGNTIYF.

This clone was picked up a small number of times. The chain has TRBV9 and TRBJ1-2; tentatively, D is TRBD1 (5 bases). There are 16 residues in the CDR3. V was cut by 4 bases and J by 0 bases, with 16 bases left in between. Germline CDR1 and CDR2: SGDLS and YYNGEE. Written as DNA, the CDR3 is TGTGCCAGCAGCCCCCAATGGGGGGAGACTAACTATGGCTACACCTTC. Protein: CASSPQWGETNYGYTF.